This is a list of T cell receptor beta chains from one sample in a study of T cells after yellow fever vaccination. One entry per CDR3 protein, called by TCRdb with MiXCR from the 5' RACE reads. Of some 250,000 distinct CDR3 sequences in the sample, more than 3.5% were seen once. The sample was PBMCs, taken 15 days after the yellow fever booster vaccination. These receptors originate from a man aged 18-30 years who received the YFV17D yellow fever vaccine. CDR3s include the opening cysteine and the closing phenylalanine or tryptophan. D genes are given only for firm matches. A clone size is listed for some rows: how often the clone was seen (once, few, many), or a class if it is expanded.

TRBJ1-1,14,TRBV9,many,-,TGTGCCAGCACCGCCGGTGGAGGGAACACTGAAGCTTTCTTT,CASTAGGGNTEAFF
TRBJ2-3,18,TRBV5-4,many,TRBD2,TGTGCCAGCAGCCCGGGACTAGCGGGGGGGAGAAGCACAGATACGCAGTATTTT,CASSPGLAGGRSTDTQYF
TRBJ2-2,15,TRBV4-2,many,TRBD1,TGTGCCAGCAGCCCGGTCCAGGGGGCCACCGGGGAGCTGTTTTTT,CASSPVQGATGELFF
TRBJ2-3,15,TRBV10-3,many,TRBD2,TGTGCCATCAGCGCCGGGACTAGCGACACAGATACGCAGTATTTT,CAISAGTSDTDTQYF
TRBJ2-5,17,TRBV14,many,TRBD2,TGTGCCAGCAGCCACTTCGCACTAGCGGGGGCTCAAGAGACCCAGTACTTC,CASSHFALAGAQETQYF
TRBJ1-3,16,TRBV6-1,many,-,TGTGCCAGCAGTGAAGCGAGGGGATTAGCTGGAAACACCATATATTTT,CASSEARGLAGNTIYF
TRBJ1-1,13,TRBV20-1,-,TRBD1,TGCAGGTACCTCGGGACAGGGAACACTGAAGCTTTCTTT,CRYLGTGNTEAFF
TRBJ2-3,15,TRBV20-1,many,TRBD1,TGCAGTGCTGGGGGACAGGGGCGAAACACAGATACGCAGTATTTT,CSAGGQGRNTDTQYF
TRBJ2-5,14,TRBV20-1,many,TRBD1,TGCAGTGCTAGACCGTCAGGGGGCCGGGAGACCCAGTACTTC,CSARPSGGRETQYF
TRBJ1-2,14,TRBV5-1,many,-,TGCGCCAGCAGCTTAACGACAGGTTCCTATGGCTACACCTTC,CASSLTTGSYGYTF
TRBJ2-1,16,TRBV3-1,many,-,TGTGCCAGCAGCCAAGATCGGGGTAGTCTCTACAATGAGCAGTTCTTC,CASSQDRGSLYNEQFF
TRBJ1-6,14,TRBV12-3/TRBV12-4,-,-,TGTGCCAGCAGTTTATTAGTACGGGATTCACCCCTCCACTTT,CASSLLVRDSPLHF
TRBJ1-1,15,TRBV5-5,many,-,TGTGCCAGCAGCTTGAATGGCAGGGTCACGGGGAGAGCTTTCTTT,CASSLNGRVTGRAFF
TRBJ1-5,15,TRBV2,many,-,TGTGCCAGCAGTGATAGGACGGGTAGCAATCAGCCCCAGCATTTT,CASSDRTGSNQPQHF
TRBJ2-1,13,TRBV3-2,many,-,TGTGCCAGCAGCGGCAGGGGGCGAGGTGAGCAGTTCTTC,CASSGRGRGEQFF
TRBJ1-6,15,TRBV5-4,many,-,TGTGCCAGCAGCTTGGAGCGGGGGATGGGGTCACCCCTCCACTTT,CASSLERGMGSPLHF
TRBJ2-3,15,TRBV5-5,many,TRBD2,TGTGCCAGCAGCTTGTTGCGGGGCGGGGGGGATACGCAGTATTTT,CASSLLRGGGDTQYF
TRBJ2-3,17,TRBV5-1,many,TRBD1,TGCGCCAGCAGCTTGGCGTCGGCAGGGGGCTCGACAGATACGCAGTATTTT,CASSLASAGGSTDTQYF
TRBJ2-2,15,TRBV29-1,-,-,TGCAGCGTTGGGGGTGTAACAGCGAACACCGGGGAGCTGTTTTTT,CSVGGVTANTGELFF
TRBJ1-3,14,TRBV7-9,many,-,TGTGCCAGCAGCTTAGTCCTCTCTGGAAACACCATATATTTT,CASSLVLSGNTIYF
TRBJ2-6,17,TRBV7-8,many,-,TGTGCCAGCAGCTCGTTTGGATCCGACTCTGGGGCCAACGTCCTGACTTTC,CASSSFGSDSGANVLTF
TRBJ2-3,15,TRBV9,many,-,TGTGCCAGCAGCGTCAGAGGGCCTCGATCAGATACGCAGTATTTT,CASSVRGPRSDTQYF
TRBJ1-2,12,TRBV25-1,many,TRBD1,TGTGCCAGTACAGGGGGGGGGTATGGCTACACCTTC,CASTGGGYGYTF
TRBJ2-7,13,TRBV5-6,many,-,TGTGCCAGCAGCTTGGAGAGCTCCTACGAGCAGTACTTC,CASSLESSYEQYF
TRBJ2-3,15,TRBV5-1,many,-,TGCGCCAGCACTTTTGACAGTTCTAGCACAGATACGCAGTATTTT,CASTFDSSSTDTQYF
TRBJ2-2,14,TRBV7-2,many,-,TGTGCCAGCAGCTTAGGAGTTTCCACCGGGGAGCTGTTTTTT,CASSLGVSTGELFF
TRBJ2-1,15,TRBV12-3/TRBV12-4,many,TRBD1,TGTGCCAGCACCCCGACAGGGGGCTCCTACAATGAGCAGTTCTTC,CASTPTGGSYNEQFF
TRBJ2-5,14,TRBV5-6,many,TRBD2,TGTGCCAGCAGCTCGCCCGGGAGGCAAGAGACCCAGTACTTC,CASSSPGRQETQYF
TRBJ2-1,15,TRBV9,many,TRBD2,TGTGCCAGCAGCGCGAGCGGGGGAGGCGGGTATGAGCAGTTCTTC,CASSASGGGGYEQFF
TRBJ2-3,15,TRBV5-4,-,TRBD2,TGTGCCAGCGCCGCGGAGCGGGGGAGCACAGATACGCAGTATTTT,CASAAERGSTDTQYF
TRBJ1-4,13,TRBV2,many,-,TGTGCCAGCAGTGTCCCCCTTAATGAAAAACTGTTTTTT,CASSVPLNEKLFF
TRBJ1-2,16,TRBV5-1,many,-,TGCGCCAGCAGCTTGGCCGGGGGCAGGGGCACCTATGGCTACACCTTC,CASSLAGGRGTYGYTF
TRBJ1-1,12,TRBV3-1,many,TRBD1,TGTGCCAGCAGCCGCCAGGGGGGAGAAGCTTTCTTT,CASSRQGGEAFF
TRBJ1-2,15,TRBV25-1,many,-,TGTGCCAGCAGTGAATGGGGAGACACCAAATATGGCTACACCTTC,CASSEWGDTKYGYTF
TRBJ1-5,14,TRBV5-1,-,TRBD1,TGCGCCAGCAGCTATGGACAGGGATCTCAGCCCCAGCATTTT,CASSYGQGSQPQHF
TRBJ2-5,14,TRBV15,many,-,TGTGCCACCAGCAGGGGGACGGCGGGAGAGACCCAGTACTTC,CATSRGTAGETQYF
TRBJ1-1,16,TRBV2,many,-,TGTGCCAGCACCGACAGGAAGGTTAGAGGAAACACTGAAGCTTTCTTT,CASTDRKVRGNTEAFF
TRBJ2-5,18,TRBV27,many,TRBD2,TGTGCCAGCAGCCCGCAGGGACTAGCGGGGGGGTATGTTAAGACCCAGTACTTC,CASSPQGLAGGYVKTQYF
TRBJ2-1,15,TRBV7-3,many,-,TGTGCCAGCAGCTCCCCGGGATCTACCGCGGGTGAGCAGTTCTTC,CASSSPGSTAGEQFF
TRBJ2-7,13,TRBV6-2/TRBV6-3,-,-,TGTGCCAGCAGCAAAAGAGTAGCCGACGAGCAGTACTTC,CASSKRVADEQYF
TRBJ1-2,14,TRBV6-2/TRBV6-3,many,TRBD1,TGTGCCAGCAGATTCTCGGGACAGCCTTTGGGCTACACCTTC,CASRFSGQPLGYTF
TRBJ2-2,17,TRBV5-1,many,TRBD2,TGCGCCAGCAGCTTGGACCCAGGACTAGCAAACACCGGGGAGCTGTTTTTT,CASSLDPGLANTGELFF
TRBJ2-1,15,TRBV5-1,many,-,TGCGCCAGCAGCTTGAAGGGGGATTGGGACAATGAGCAGTTCTTC,CASSLKGDWDNEQFF
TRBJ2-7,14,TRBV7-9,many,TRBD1,TGTGCCAGCAACTCCGGGACAGGGGCATACGAGCAGTACTTC,CASNSGTGAYEQYF
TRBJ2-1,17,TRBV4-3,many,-,TGCGCCAGCAGCCAACCCCCCCACCCGGGACCTTATGATGAGCAGTTCTTC,CASSQPPHPGPYDEQFF
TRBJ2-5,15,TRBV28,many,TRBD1,TGTGCCAGCAGATTGCCAGGGGGCGCCTCAGAGACCCAGTACTTC,CASRLPGGASETQYF
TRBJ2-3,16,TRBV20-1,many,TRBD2,TGCAGTGCTGTCCATCTAGCGGGGGAGCACACAGATACGCAGTATTTT,CSAVHLAGEHTDTQYF
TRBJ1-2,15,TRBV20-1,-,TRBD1,TGCAGTGCTAGCCGGGACAGCCACCTACACGGTGGCTACACCTTC,CSASRDSHLHGGYTF
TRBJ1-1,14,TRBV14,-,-,TGTGCCAGCAGCCAAGAAGGCAAACCGAGGGAGGCTTTCTTT,CASSQEGKPREAFF
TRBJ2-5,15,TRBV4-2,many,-,TGTGCCAGCAGCCAAGGGCTGGGGCCGGGGGAGACCCAGTACTTC,CASSQGLGPGETQYF
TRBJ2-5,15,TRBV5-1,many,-,TGCGCCAGCAGCTTATCGTTCCGGACCGAAGAGACCCAGTACTTC,CASSLSFRTEETQYF
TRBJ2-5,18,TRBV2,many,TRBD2,TGTGCCAGCAGTGGGGCGGCTAGCGGGGGGGCCATCTCAGAGACCCAGTACTTC,CASSGAASGGAISETQYF
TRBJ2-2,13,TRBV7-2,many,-,TGTGCCGGCACACAGACTCAGGGCGGGGAGCTGTTTTTT,CAGTQTQGGELFF
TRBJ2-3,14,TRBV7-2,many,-,TGTGCCAGCAGCTTATTCCGGACTTCGTATACGCAGTATTTT,CASSLFRTSYTQYF
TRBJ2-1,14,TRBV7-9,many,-,TGTGCCAGCACCTACGGACAGTACTACAATGAGCAGTTCTTC,CASTYGQYYNEQFF
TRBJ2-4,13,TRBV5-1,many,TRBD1,TGCGCCAGCAGCTTGGAAGGACAGGTTGATGGGTACTTC,CASSLEGQVDGYF